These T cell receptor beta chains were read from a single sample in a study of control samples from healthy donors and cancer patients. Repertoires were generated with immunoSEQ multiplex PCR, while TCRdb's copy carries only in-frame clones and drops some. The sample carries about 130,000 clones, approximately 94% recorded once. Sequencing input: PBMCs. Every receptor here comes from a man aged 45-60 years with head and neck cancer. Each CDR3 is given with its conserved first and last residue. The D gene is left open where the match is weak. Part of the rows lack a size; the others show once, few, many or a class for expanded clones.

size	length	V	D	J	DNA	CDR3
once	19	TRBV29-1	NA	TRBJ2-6	TGCAGCGTTGTCCTGACCGGCAGGACGGAGCACTCTGGGGCCAACGTCCTGACTTTC	CSVVLTGRTEHSGANVLTF
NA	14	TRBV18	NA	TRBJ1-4	TGTGCCAGCTCAACCCGGGACCTAAATGAAAAACTGTTTTTT	CASSTRDLNEKLFF
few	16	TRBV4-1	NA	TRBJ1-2	TGCGCCAGCAGCCAAGACGGGGGGCCCTCCTGGGATGGCTACACCTTC	CASSQDGGPSWDGYTF
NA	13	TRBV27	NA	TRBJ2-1	TGTGCCAGCAGCCCCGAGCGGCACAATGAGCAGTTCTTC	CASSPERHNEQFF
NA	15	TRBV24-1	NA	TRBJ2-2	TGTGCCACCAGTGATAACCGGGCCCCCACCGGGGAGCTGTTTTTT	CATSDNRAPTGELFF
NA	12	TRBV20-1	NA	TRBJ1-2	TGCAGTGCTCGTGGAGGGGATTGGGGCTACACCTTC	CSARGGDWGYTF
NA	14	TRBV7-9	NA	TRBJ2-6	TGTGCCAGCAGCTTATCTGCTGGGGCCAACGTCCTGACTTTC	CASSLSAGANVLTF
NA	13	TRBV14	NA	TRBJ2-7	TGTGCCAGCAGCCCGACACCTTCCTACGAGCAGTACTTC	CASSPTPSYEQYF
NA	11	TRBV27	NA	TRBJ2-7	TGTGCCAGCAGCGCCAGGGGCGAGCAGTACTTC	CASSARGEQYF
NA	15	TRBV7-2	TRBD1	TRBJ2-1	TGTGCCAGCAGCTTAGCTCTGACAGGGAGCGATGAGCAGTTCTTC	CASSLALTGSDEQFF
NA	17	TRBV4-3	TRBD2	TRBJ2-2	TGCGCCAGCAGCCAAGTTATGACTAGCGGGGGGCTCGGGGAGCTGTTTTTT	CASSQVMTSGGLGELFF
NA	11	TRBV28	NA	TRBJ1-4	TGTGCCAGCAGTCCGGACGAAAAACTGTTTTTT	CASSPDEKLFF
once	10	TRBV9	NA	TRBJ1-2	TGTGCCAGCAGCGGCATTGGCTACACCTTC	CASSGIGYTF
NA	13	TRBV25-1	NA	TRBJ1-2	TGTGCCAGCAGTGAAGGGTGGAGGGGTGGCTACACCTTC	CASSEGWRGGYTF
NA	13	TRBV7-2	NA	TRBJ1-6	TGTGCCAGCAGCCCGGGCCGGAATGAGGCCCTCCACTTT	CASSPGRNEALHF
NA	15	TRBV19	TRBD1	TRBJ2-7	TGTGCCAGTAGTTGGGGACAGGTGACAATCTACGAGCAGTACTTC	CASSWGQVTIYEQYF
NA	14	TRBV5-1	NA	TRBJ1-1	TGCGCCAGCAGCGTAGACACCCTGAACACTGAAGCTTTCTTT	CASSVDTLNTEAFF
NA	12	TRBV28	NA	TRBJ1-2	TGTGCCAGCACCTACACGACCTATGGCTACACCTTC	CASTYTTYGYTF
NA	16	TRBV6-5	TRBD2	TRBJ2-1	TGTGCCAGCAGTTACTTCGTGGGGGGGGGCTACAATGAGCAGTTCTTC	CASSYFVGGGYNEQFF
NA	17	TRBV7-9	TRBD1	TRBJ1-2	TGTGCCAGCAGCTTAGGTCGGGACAGTCAAGGCGCTGGTGGCTACACCTTC	CASSLGRDSQGAGGYTF
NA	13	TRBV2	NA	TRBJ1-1	TGTGCCAGTCGTGCCGGGGAGAACACTGAAGCTTTCTTT	CASRAGENTEAFF
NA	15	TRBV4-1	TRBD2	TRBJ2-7	TGCGCCAGCAGCGTCCTTCCCAGCGGGGTTTACGAGCAGTACTTC	CASSVLPSGVYEQYF
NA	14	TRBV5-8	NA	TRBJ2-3	TGTGCCAGCAGCCCCCGGACGTACACAGATACGCAGTATTTT	CASSPRTYTDTQYF
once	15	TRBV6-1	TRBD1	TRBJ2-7	TGTGCCAGCAGTGAGATTAGACAGGGGAAGAGCGAGCAGTACTTC	CASSEIRQGKSEQYF
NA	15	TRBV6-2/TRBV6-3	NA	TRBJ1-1	TGTGCCAGCAGTTCCATCCTGGGGGGGGGCACTGAAGCTTTCTTT	CASSSILGGGTEAFF
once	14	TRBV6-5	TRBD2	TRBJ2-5	TGTGCCAGCAGTTACGTCAGCGGGGGGGTGACCCAGTACTTC	CASSYVSGGVTQYF
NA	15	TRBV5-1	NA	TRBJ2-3	TGCGCCAGCAAAATGGCGGCGGGATTCACAGATACGCAGTATTTT	CASKMAAGFTDTQYF
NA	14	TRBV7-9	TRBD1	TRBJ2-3	TGTGCCAGCAGCCCGGGACAGGCTGAAGATACGCAGTATTTT	CASSPGQAEDTQYF
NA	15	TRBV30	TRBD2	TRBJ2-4	TGTGCCTGGAGATCGGTAGCGGGGGTTGAAAACATTCAGTACTTC	CAWRSVAGVENIQYF
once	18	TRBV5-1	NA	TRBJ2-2	TGCGCCAGCAGCTTGGCCCTGAGGGCAGGGGCGAACACCGGGGAGCTGTTTTTT	CASSLALRAGANTGELFF
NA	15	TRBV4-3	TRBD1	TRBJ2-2	TGCGCCAGCAGCCTTAGGGGACAGGGGGCCGGGGAGCTGTTTTTT	CASSLRGQGAGELFF
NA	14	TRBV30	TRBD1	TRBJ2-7	TGTGCCTGGACGGGACAGGGGGCTACCTACGAGCAGTACTTC	CAWTGQGATYEQYF
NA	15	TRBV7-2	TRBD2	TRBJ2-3	TGTGCCAGCAGCTTTGGCGGGGGGGGGACAGATACGCAGTATTTT	CASSFGGGGTDTQYF
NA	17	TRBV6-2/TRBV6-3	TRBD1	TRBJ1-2	TGTGCCAGCAGCAAACCGTACCGGGACAGCCTTAACTATGGCTACACCTTC	CASSKPYRDSLNYGYTF
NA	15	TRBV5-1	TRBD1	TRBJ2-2	TGCGCCAGCAGCTTCGGACAGGTGTCGTCCGGGGAGCTGTTTTTT	CASSFGQVSSGELFF
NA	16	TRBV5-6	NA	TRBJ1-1	TGTGCCAGCAGTCGGGACCCAAGGGGGGCCAACACTGAAGCTTTCTTT	CASSRDPRGANTEAFF
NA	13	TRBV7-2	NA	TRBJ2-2	TGTGCCAGCAGCTCCAGGGGAACCGGGGAGCTGTTTTTT	CASSSRGTGELFF
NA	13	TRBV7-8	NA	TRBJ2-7	TGTGCCAGCAGCTCGACGGGACGAGGCGAGCAGTACTTC	CASSSTGRGEQYF
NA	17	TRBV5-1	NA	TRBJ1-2	TGCGCCAGCAGCTTACGTCCCGGGGACATCCAGAACTATGGCTACACCTTC	CASSLRPGDIQNYGYTF
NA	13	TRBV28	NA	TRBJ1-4	TGTGCCAGCAGTGGACAGCCCGGCGTAAAACTGTTTTTT	CASSGQPGVKLFF
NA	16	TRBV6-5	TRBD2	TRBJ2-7	TGTGCCAGCAGTTACGTGGGACTAGCGGGGGGCTACGAGCAGTACTTC	CASSYVGLAGGYEQYF
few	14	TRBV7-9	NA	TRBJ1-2	TGTGCCAGCAGCTTAGCGCGTGGAGGCTATGGCTACACCTTC	CASSLARGGYGYTF
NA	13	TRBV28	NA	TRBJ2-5	TGTGCCAGCAGTTTAGAGGGCGGGGAGACCCAGTACTTC	CASSLEGGETQYF
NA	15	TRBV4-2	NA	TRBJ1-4	TGTGCCAGCAGGGCGGCGTTCGCAACTAATGAAAAACTGTTTTTT	CASRAAFATNEKLFF
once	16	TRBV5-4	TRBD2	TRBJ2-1	TGTGCCAGCAGCTTCGCCGGGGGGGCGAGATACAATGAGCAGTTCTTC	CASSFAGGARYNEQFF
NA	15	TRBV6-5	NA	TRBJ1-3	TGTGCCAGCACCCAGGACGTAAGCTCTGGAAACACCATATATTTT	CASTQDVSSGNTIYF
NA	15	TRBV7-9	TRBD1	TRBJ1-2	TGTGCCAGCAGCAACCCGGACAGGGAGGACTATGGCTACACCTTC	CASSNPDREDYGYTF
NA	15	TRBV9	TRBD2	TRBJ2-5	TGTGCCAGCAGCACTCCCGGACTAGACGCGGAGACCCAGTACTTC	CASSTPGLDAETQYF
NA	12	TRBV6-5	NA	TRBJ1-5	TGTGCCAGCAGAGGGAGGGGACAGCCCCAGCATTTT	CASRGRGQPQHF
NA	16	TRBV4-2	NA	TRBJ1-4	TGTGCCAGCAGCCAAATCGCCCAGGGTAGGAATGAAAAACTGTTTTTT	CASSQIAQGRNEKLFF
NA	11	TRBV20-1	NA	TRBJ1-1	TGCAGTGCTAGGTCAGGGCCTGAAGCTTTCTTT	CSARSGPEAFF
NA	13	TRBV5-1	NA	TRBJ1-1	TGCGCCAGCAGCCTGGAGGGGATCACTGAAGCTTTCTTT	CASSLEGITEAFF
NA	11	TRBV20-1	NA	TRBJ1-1	TGCAGTGCTAGAGATCGGATGGGTGCTTTCTTT	CSARDRMGAFF
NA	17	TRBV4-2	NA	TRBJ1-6	TGTGCCAGCAGCCAATCGGACAGCCGCTACGCAAATTCACCCCTCCACTTT	CASSQSDSRYANSPLHF